This T cell receptor (beta chain) was recovered during a study of Graves' ophthalmopathy and Graves' hyperthyroidism. Across the study: No progression to ophthalmopathy over 18 months defined stable hyperthyroidism.

The study, taken as a whole, reports: Among thyroid clonotypes expanded above 0.001 frequency, most also appeared in blood. The model predicted progression of ophthalmopathy with a sensitivity of approximately 68%, and its specificity was about 76%.

With respect to this clonotype: Antigen unknown.

Serum thyroxine and TRAb, along with clinical symptoms, thyroid ultrasound and orbital computed tomography, were what diagnosis relied on. This CDR3 is 16 amino acids long. Per germline, CDR1 SNHLY and CDR2 FYNNEI. The V segment lost 6 bases and the J segment 0 bases; nucleotides outside the gene matches: 7. Amplification of the TCR beta CDR3 regions used RNA transcripts (as template). HTBI primers primed a first-round RT-PCR, and a second-round multiplex PCR followed. TCRdb re-derived calls from the multiplex PCR reads in MiXCR, one entry per CDR3 protein. The table includes around 1,000,000 distinct CDR3 sequences, less than 45% detected once.

The sequence was collected from an adult man with Graves' hyperthyroidism. This chain uses TRBV2 with TRBJ2-3, with 9 bases lining up with TRBD1. The specimen sequenced was peripheral blood or thyroid tissue (not recorded which). CDR3 amino acids: CASRALGQGSTDTQYF. CDR3 nucleotide sequence: TGTGCCAGCAGGGCACTAGGACAGGGGAGCACAGATACGCAGTATTTT.